Below, one T cell receptor beta chain is given with its context. Its antigen is undetermined. Amplification used 60 Vbeta primers and 13 Jbeta primers. Clones were sequenced by immunoSEQ multiplex PCR, and TCRdb holds only the in-frame ones, with some missing. This table lists over 65,000 clones. These data are taken from a study of cytomegalovirus exposure and HLA in healthy donors. The study's findings and limits: Later analysis reportedly placed an Asian-associated ancestry cluster below the approximately 700-donor mean in N-insertions.

Germline-derived CDR1 and CDR2 are LNHDA and SQIVND (reference sequence). The CDR3 contains 14 residues. Between the trimmed V and J ends, which lost 8 bases and 0 bases, there was a span of 14 bases. The gene calls are TRBV19 and TRBJ2-7, with D maybe TRBD2 (6 bases). This TCR derives from a woman younger than 45 in good health and CMV-seronegative. The specimen sequenced was PBMCs. CDR3 amino acids: CASPPGVSSYEQYF. The CDR3 nucleotides read TGTGCCAGTCCTCCGGGGGTTAGCTCCTACGAGCAGTACTTC.